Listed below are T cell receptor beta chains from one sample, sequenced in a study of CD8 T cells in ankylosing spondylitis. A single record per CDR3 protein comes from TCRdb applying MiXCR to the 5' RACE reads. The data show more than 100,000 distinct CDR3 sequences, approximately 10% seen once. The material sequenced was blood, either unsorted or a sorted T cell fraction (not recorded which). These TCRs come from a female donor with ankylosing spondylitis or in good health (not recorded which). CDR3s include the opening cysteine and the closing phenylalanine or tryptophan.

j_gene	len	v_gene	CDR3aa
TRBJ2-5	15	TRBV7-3	CASSLFPSGGETQYF
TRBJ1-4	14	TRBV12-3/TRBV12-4	CASSFGGSREKLFF
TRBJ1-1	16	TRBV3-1	CASSQGGGRGASEAFF
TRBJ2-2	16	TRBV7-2	CASSPTIAGDTGELFF
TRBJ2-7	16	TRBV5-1	CASSLVTGSSSYEQYF
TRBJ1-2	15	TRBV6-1	CASSPIAQGTYGYTF
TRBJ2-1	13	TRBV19	CASSSQPRNEQFF
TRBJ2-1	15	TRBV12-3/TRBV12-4	CASSLGGAGVGEQFF
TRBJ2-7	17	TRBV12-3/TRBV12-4	CASSSPRTAASSYEQYF
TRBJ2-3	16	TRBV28	CASSPMTSGATDTQYF
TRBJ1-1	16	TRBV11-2	CASSLQLVLLNTEAFF
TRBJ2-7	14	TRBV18	CASSPLAGAYEQYF
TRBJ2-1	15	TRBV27	CASSFSRVSYNEQFF
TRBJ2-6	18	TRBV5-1	CASSAEGPPSSGANVLTF
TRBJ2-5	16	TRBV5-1	CASSLSSNRREETQYF
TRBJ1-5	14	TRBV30	CAWSPRWGRQPQHF
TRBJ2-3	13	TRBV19	CASSIVGPDTQYF
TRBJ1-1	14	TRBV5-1	CASSVDRASTEAFF
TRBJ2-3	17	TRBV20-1	CSARAGTSGRAGDTQYF
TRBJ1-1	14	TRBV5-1	CASSSLLDSTEAFF
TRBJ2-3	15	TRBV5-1	CASISGTGVVDTQYF
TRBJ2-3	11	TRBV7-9	CASMGTDTQYF
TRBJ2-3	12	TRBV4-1	CASSSTPDTQYF
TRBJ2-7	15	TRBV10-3	CAISVGSGRTYEQYF
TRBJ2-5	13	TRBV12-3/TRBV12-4	CASSWGGKETQYF
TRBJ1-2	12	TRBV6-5	CASSYIGGGYTF
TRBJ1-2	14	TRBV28	CASTLGADSYGYTF
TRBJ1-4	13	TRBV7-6	CASSCADLEKLFF